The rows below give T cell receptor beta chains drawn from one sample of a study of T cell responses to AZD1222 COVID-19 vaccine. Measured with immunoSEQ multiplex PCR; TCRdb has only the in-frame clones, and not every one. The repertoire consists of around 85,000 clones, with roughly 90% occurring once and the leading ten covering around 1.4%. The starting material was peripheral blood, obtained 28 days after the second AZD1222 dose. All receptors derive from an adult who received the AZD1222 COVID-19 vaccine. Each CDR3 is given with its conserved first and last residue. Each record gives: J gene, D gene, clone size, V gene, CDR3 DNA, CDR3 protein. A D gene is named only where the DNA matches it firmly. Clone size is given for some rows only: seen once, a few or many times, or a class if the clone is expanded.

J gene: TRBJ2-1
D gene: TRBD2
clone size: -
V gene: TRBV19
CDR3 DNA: TGTGCCAGTAACTCGGGGGGGCGATTAACTAATGAGCAGTTCTTC
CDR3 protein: CASNSGGRLTNEQFF

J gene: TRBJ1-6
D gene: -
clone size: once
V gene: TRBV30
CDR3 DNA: TGTGCCTGGAGGGGGGCTAATTCACCCCTCCACTTT
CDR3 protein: CAWRGANSPLHF

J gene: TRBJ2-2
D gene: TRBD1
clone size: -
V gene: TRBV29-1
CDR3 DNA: TGCAGCGCCCGGACAGGGGGCACCGGGGAGCTGTTTTTT
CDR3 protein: CSARTGGTGELFF

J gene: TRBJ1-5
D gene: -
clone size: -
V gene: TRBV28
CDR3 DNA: TGTGCCAGCAGTTTTGGTCCTACAGATAGCAATCAGCCCCAGCATTTT
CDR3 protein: CASSFGPTDSNQPQHF

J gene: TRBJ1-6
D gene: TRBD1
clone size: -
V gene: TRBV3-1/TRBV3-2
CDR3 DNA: TGTGCCAGCAGCCAAGTGGGACAGACACTTAATTCACCCCTCCACTTT
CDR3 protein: CASSQVGQTLNSPLHF

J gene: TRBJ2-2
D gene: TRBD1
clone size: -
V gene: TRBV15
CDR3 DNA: TGTGCCACCAGCTCGGACAGGGCCACCGGGGAGCTGTTTTTT
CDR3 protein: CATSSDRATGELFF

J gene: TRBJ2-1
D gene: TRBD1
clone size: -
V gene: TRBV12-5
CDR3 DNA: TGTGCTAGTGGTTTGGGAGGACAGGGGAGCTCCTACAATGAGCAGTTCTTC
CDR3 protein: CASGLGGQGSSYNEQFF

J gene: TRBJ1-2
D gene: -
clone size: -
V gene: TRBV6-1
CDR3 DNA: TGTGCCAGCAGTGAGGTGCGACCACACCCCTATGGCTACACCTTC
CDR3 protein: CASSEVRPHPYGYTF

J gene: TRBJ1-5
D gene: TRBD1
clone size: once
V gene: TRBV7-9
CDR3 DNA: TGTGCCAGCAGCTACGGGACAGTGAGCAATCAGCCCCAGCATTTT
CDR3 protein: CASSYGTVSNQPQHF

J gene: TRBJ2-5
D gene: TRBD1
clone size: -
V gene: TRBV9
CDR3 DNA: TGTGCCAGCAGCGTCGGACAGGACCAAGAGACCCAGTACTTC
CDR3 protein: CASSVGQDQETQYF

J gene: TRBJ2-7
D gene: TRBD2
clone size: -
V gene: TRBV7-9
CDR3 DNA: TGTGCCAGCAGCCCCACCTCTACTAGCGGGGAAGCCTACGAGCAGTACTTC
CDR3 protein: CASSPTSTSGEAYEQYF

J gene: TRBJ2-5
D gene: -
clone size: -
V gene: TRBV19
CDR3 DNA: TGTGCCAGTAGCCCCTCCGGGGGTGGAGAGACCCAGTACTTC
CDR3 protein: CASSPSGGGETQYF

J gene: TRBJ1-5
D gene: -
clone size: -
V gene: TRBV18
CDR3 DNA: TGTGCCAGCTCACCAGTTGAACAGAGTAGCAATCAGCCCCAGCATTTT
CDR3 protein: CASSPVEQSSNQPQHF

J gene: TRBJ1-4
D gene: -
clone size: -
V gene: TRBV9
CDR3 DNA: TGTGCCAGCAGCGCCCCATCACAGGGCGTGAATGAAAAACTGTTTTTT
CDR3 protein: CASSAPSQGVNEKLFF

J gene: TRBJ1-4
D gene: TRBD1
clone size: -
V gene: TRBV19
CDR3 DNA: TGTGCCAGTAGTCGACAGGGGGACGGAAAACTGTTTTTT
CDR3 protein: CASSRQGDGKLFF

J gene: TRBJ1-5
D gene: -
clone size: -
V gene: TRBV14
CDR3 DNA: TGTGCCAGCAGCCAAGAGGCGGGGACCAGCAATCAGCCCCAGCATTTT
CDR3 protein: CASSQEAGTSNQPQHF

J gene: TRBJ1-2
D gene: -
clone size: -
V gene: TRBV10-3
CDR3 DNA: TGTGCCATCAGTGAGGCAAACCAGGGTAACTATGGCTACACCTTC
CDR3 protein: CAISEANQGNYGYTF

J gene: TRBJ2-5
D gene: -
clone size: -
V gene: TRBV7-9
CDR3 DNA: TGTGCCAGCAGCTCGCGGAGGTGGGGATCAGAGACCCAGTACTTC
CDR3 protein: CASSSRRWGSETQYF

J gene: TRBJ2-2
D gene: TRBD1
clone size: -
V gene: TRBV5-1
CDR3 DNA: TGCGCCAGCAGTTTTTCAGGGGGCGCCGGCGGGGAGCTGTTTTTT
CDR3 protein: CASSFSGGAGGELFF

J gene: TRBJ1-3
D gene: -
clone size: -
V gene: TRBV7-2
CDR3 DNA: TGTGCCAGCAGCTTAGGGAGTGTGAGACGAAACACCATATATTTT
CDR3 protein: CASSLGSVRRNTIYF

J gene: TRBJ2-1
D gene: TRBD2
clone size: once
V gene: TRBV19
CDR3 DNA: TGTGCCAGTAGTGTCTCTGGGACTAGCGGGGGGTACAATGAGCAGTTCTTC
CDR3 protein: CASSVSGTSGGYNEQFF

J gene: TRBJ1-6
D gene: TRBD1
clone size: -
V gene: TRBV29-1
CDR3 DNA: TGCAGCGTGGGCTCGGACAGGGAAGGCTCACCCCTCCACTTT
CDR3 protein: CSVGSDREGSPLHF

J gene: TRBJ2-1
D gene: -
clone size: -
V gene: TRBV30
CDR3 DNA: TGTGCCTATCAACACCCGAGCTCCTACAATGAGCAGTTCTTC
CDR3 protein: CAYQHPSSYNEQFF

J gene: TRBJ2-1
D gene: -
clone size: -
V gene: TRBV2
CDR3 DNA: TGTGCCAGCAGTTCCGGGCCTACATCCTACGATGAGCAGTTCTTC
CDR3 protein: CASSSGPTSYDEQFF

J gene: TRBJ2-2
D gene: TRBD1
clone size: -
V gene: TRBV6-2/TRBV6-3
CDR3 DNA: TGTGCCAGCAGTTACGAAATACAGGGGGCCGACACCGGGGAGCTGTTTTTT
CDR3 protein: CASSYEIQGADTGELFF

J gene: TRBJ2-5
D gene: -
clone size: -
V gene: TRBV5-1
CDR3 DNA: TGCGCCACCGCGAGGGGCCATCAAGAGACCCAGTACTTC
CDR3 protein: CATARGHQETQYF

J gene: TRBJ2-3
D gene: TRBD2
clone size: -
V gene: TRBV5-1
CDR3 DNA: TGCGCCAGCAGTCCGGGAGGGCTCACAGATACGCAGTATTTT
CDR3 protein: CASSPGGLTDTQYF

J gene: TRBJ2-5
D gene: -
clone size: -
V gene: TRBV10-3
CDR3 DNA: TGTGCCATCAGTGTATTATTGACAGGAAAATTAAAAGAGACCCAGTACTTC
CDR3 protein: CAISVLLTGKLKETQYF

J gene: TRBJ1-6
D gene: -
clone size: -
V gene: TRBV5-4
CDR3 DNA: TGTGCCAGCAGCCGATACATGGAGGGCGACGATTCACCCCTCCACTTT
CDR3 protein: CASSRYMEGDDSPLHF

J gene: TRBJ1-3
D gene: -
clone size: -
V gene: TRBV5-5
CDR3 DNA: TGTGCCAGCAGCTTGGAGGGGGTAATGGGAAACACCATATATTTT
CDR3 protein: CASSLEGVMGNTIYF

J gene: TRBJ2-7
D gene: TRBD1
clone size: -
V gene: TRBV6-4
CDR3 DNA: TGTGCCACCTTTCGGGACAGACCGTCCTACGAGCAGTACTTC
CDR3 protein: CATFRDRPSYEQYF